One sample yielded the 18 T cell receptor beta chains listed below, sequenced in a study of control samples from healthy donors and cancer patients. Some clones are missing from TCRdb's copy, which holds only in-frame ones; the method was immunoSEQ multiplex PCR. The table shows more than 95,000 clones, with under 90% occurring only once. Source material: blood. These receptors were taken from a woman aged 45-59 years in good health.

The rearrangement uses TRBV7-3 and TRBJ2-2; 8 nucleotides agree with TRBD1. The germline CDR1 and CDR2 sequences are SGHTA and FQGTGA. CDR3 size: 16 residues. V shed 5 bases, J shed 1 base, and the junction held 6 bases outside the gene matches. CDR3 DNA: TGTGCCAGCAGCCCGCCCGGGACAGGGAACACCGGGGAGCTGTTTTTT. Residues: CASSPPGTGNTGELFF.

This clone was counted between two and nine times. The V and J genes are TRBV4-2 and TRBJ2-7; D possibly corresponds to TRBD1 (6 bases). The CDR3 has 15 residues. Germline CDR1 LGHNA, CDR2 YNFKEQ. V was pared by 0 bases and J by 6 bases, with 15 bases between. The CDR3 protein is CASSQEGGTLSEQYF. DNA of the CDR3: TGTGCCAGCAGCCAAGAAGGGGGAACCCTTAGCGAGCAGTACTTC.

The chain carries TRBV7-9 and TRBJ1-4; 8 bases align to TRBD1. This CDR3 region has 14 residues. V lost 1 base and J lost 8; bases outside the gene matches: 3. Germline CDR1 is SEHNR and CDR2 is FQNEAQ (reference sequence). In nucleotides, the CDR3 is TGTGCCAGCAGCTTAGGAACAGGGGGAGAAAAACTGTTTTTT. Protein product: CASSLGTGGEKLFF.

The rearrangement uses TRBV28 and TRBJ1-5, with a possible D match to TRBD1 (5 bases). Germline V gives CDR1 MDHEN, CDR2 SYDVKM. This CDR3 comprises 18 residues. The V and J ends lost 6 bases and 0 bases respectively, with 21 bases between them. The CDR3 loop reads CASRAQGFDIYSNQPQHF. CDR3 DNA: TGTGCCAGCAGGGCTCAGGGTTTTGACATTTATAGCAATCAGCCCCAGCATTTT.

The CDR3 DNA follows: TGCGCCAGCAGCTTGGGCGCAGGACGCGAAAAACTGTTTTTT. Residues: CASSLGAGREKLFF. V usage is TRBV5-1 and J usage is TRBJ1-4; D remains ambiguous. V lost 0 bases and J 8 bases, leaving 11 bases between the germline ends. Germline values: CDR1 SGHRS, CDR2 YFSETQ. The CDR3 runs to 14 residues.

The CDR3 DNA reads as TGCGCCAGCAGCTTAACTAGCACAGATACGCAGTATTTT. As protein: CASSLTSTDTQYF. V and J are TRBV5-1 and TRBJ2-3; D is undetermined. V gave up 2 bases and J gave up 0 bases, with 4 bases separating them. There are 13 residues in the CDR3. Germline values: CDR1 SGHRS, CDR2 YFSETQ. Full variable domain (missing parts from reference TRBV5-1 and TRBJ2-3): KAGVTQTPRYLIKTRGQQVTLSCSPISGHRSVSWYQQTPGQGLQFLFEYFSETQRNKGNFPGRFSGRQFSNSRSEMNVSTLELGDSALYLCASSLTSTDTQYFGPGTRLTVL.

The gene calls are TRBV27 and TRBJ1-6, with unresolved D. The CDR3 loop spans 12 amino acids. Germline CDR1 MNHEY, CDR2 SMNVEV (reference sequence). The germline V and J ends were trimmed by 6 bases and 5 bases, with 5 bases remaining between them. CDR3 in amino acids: CASRQNNSPLHF. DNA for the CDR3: TGTGCCAGCAGACAGAATAATTCACCCCTCCACTTT.

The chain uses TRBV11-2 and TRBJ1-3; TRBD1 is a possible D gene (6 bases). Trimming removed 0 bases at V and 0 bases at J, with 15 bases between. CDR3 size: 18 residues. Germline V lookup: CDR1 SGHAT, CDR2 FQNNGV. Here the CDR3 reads CASSLDSARGHSGNTIYF. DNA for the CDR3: TGTGCCAGCAGCTTAGATTCCGCGCGGGGGCACTCTGGAAACACCATATATTTT. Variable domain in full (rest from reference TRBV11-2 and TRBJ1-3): EAGVAQSPRYKIIEKRQSVAFWCNPISGHATLYWYQQILGQGPKLLIQFQNNGVVDDSQLPKDRFSAERLKGVDSTLKIQPAKLEDSAVYLCASSLDSARGHSGNTIYFGEGSWLTVV.

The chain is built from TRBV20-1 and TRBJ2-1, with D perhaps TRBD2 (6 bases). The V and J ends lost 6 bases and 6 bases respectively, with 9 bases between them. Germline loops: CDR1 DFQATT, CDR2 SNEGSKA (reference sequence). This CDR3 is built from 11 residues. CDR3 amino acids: CSARRGNEQFF. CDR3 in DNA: TGCAGTGCGAGGCGGGGCAATGAGCAGTTCTTC.

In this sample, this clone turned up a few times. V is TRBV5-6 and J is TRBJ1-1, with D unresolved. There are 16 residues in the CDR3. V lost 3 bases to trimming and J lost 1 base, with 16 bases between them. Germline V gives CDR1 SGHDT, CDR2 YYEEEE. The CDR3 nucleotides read TGTGCCAGCAGCTCGACTCCCCCTCGAAGGAACACTGAAGCTTTCTTT. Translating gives CASSSTPPRRNTEAFF. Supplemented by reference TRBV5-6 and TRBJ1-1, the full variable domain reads DAGVTQSPTHLIKTRGQQVTLRCSPKSGHDTVSWYQQALGQGPQFIFQYYEEEERQRGNFPDRFSGHQFPNYSSELNVNALLLGDSALYLCASSSTPPRRNTEAFFGQGTRLTVV.

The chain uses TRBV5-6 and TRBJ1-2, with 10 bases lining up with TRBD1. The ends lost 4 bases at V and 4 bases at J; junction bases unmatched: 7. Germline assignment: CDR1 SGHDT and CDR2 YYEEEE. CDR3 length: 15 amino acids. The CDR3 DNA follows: TGTGCCAGCAGCCCGGGACAGGGGATCGCCTATGGCTACACCTTC. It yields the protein CASSPGQGIAYGYTF.

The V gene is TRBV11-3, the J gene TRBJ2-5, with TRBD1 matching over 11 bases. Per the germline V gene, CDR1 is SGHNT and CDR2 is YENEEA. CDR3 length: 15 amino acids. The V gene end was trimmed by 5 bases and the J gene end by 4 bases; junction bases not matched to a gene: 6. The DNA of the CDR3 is TGTGCCAGCAGCGGAGGACAGGGGGCAGGAGAGACCCAGTACTTC. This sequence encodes CASSGGQGAGETQYF.

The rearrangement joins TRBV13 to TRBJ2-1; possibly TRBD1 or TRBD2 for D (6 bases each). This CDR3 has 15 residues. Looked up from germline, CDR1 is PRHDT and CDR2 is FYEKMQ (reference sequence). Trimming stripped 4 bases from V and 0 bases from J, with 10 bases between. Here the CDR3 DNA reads TGTGCCAGCAGCTCTGGAGGGGGCTCCTACAATGAGCAGTTCTTC. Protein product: CASSSGGGSYNEQFF.

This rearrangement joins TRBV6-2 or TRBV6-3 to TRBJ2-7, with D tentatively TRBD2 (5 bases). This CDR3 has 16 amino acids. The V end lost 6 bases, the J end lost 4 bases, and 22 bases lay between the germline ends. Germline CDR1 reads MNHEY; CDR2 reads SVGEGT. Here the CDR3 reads CASSHSWGLAGYEQYF. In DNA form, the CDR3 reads TGTGCCAGCAGCCACTCGTGGGGTCTAGCTGGGTACGAGCAGTACTTC.

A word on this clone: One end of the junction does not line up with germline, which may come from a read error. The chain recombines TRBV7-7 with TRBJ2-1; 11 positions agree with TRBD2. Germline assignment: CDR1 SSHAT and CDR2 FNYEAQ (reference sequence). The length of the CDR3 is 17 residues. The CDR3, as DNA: TGTGCTAGCAGCTTAGCAAAACTAGCGGGGGCACCCAATGAGCAGTTCTTC. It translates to CASSLAKLAGAPNEQFF.

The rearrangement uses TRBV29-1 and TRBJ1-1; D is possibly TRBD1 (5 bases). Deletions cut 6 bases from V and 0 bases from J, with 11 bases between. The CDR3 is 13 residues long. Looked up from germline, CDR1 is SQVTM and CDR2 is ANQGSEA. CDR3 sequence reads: CSVADSMNTEAFF. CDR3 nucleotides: TGCAGCGTCGCCGACAGTATGAACACTGAAGCTTTCTTT.

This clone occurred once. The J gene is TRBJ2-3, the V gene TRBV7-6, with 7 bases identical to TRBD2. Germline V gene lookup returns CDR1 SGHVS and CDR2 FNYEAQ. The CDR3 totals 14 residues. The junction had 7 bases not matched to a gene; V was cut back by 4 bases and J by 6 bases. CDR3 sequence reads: CASSSSGIGDTQYF. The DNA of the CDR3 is TGTGCCAGCAGCTCCAGCGGGATTGGGGATACGCAGTATTTT.

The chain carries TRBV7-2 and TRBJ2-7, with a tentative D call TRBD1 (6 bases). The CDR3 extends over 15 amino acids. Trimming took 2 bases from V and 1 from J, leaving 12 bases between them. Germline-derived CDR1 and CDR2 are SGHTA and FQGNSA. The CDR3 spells CASSLYQGGSYEQYF. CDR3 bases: TGTGCCAGCAGCTTATATCAAGGGGGTTCCTACGAGCAGTACTTC. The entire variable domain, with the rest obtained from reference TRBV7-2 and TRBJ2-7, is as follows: GAGVSQSPSNKVTEKGKDVELRCDPISGHTALYWYRQSLGQGLEFLIYFQGNSAPDKSGLPSDRFSAERTGGSVSTLTIQRTQQEDSAVYLCASSLYQGGSYEQYFGPGTRLTVT.